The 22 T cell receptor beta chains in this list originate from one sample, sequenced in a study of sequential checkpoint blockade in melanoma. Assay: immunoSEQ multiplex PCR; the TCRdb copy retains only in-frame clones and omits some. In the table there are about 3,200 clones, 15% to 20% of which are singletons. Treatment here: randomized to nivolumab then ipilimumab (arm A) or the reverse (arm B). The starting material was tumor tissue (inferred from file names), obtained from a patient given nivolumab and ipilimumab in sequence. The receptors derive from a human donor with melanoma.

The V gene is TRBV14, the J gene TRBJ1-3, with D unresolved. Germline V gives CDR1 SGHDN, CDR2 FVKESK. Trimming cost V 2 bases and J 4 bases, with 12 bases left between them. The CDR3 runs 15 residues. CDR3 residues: CASSQLAAGGNTIYF. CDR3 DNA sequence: TGTGCCAGCAGCCAATTGGCGGCCGGAGGAAACACCATATATTTT.

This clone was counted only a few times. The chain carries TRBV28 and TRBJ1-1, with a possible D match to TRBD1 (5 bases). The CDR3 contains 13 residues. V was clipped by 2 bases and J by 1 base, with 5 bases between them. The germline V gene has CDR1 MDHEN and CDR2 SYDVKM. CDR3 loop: CASSLQGNTEAFF. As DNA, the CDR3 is TGTGCCAGCAGTTTACAGGGGAACACTGAAGCTTTCTTT.

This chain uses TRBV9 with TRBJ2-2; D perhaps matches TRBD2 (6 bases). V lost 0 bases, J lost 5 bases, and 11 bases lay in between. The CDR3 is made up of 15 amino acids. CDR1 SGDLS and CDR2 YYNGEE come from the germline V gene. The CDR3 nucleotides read TGTGCCAGCAGCGTAGATCCTAGCGCAACCGGGGAGCTGTTTTTT. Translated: CASSVDPSATGELFF.

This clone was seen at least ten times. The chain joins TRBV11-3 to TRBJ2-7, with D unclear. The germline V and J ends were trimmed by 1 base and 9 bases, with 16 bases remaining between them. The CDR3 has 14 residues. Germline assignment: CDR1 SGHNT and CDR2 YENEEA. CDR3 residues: CASSLVTAATTQYF. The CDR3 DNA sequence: TGTGCCAGCAGCTTAGTGACGGCCGCTACGACGCAGTACTTC.

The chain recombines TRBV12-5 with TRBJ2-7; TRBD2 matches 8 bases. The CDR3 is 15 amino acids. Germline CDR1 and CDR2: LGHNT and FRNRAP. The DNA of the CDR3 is TGTGCCAGCGGGGCCTACGGGGGGGCCGTAAACGAGCAGTACTTC. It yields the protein CASGAYGGAVNEQYF.

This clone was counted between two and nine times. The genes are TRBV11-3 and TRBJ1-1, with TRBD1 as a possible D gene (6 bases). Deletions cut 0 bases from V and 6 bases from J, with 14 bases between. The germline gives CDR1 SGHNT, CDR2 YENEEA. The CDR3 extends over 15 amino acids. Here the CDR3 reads CASSLELGGFSEAFF. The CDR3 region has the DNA TGTGCCAGCAGCTTAGAATTAGGGGGTTTCTCTGAAGCTTTCTTT.

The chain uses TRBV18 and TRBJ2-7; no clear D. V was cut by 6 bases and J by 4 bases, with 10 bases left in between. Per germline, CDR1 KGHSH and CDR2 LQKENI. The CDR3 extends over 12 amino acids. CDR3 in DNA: TGTGCCAGCTCCGACATTGAATACGAGCAGTACTTC. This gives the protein CASSDIEYEQYF. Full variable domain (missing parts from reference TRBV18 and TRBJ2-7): NAGVMQNPRHLVRRRGQEARLRCSPMKGHSHVYWYRQLPEEGLKFMVYLQKENIIDESGMPKERFSAEFPKEGPSILRIQQVVRGDSAAYFCASSDIEYEQYFGPGTRLTVT.

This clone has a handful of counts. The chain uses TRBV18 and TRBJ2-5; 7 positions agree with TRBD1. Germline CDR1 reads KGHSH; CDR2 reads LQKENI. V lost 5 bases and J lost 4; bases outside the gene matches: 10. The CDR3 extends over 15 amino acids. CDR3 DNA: TGTGCCAGCTCAGCCAACAGACAGGGCTCAGAGACCCAGTACTTC. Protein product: CASSANRQGSETQYF.

CDR3 region: CASSFGQGRSETQYF. CDR3 bases: TGTGCCAGCAGTTTCGGACAGGGGCGTTCGGAGACCCAGTACTTC. The chain carries TRBV28 and TRBJ2-5, with 9 bases that match TRBD1. This CDR3 is built from 15 residues. In germline, CDR1 is MDHEN, CDR2 SYDVKM. After removal of 3 bases from V and 5 bases from J, the junction contained 7 bases not matched to a gene. The variable domain in full, with the rest retrieved from reference TRBV28 and TRBJ2-5, is DVKVTQSSRYLVKRTGEKVFLECVQDMDHENMFWYRQDPGLGLRLIYFSYDVKMKEKGDIPEGYSVSREKKERFSLILESASTNQTSMYLCASSFGQGRSETQYFGPGTRLLVL.

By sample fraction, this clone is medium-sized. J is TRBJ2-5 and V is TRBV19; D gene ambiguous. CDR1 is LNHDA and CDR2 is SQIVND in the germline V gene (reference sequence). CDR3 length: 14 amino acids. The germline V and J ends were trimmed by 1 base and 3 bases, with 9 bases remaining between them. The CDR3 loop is CASSIGVVEETQYF. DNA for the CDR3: TGTGCCAGTAGTATAGGGGTAGTGGAAGAGACCCAGTACTTC.

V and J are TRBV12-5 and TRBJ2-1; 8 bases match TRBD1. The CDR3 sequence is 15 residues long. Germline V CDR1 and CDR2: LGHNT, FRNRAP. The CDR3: CASLLFDRGFHEQFF. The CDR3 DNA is TGTGCCAGCCTACTCTTCGACAGGGGTTTCCATGAGCAGTTCTTC.

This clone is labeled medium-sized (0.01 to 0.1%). In DNA form, the CDR3 reads TGTGCCAGCAGACGTTTACCGACAGGGGTGCCCCAGCATTTT. This gives the protein CASRRLPTGVPQHF. The chain links TRBV6-8 to TRBJ1-5, with 8 bases identical to TRBD1. The CDR3 runs to 14 residues. Germline V gives CDR1 MNHGY, CDR2 SAAAGT. V was pared by 6 bases and J by 9 bases, with 10 bases of the junction left unmatched.

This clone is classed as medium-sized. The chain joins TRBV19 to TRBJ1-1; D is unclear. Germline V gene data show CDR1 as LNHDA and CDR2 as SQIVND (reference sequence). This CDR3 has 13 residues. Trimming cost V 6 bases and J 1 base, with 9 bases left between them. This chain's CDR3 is CASRQTENTEAFF. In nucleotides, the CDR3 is TGTGCCAGTAGGCAAACAGAGAACACTGAAGCTTTCTTT.

The CDR3 here is CASSLTGSEAPLHF. For the CDR3, the DNA is TGTGCCAGCAGCCTGACAGGGTCGGAAGCACCCCTCCACTTT. The rearrangement uses TRBV6-8 and TRBJ1-6; TRBD1 aligns across 7 bases. J gave up 11 bases and V 6 bases, and 10 bases lay outside the gene matches. The CDR3 spans 14 residues. CDR1 and CDR2 (germline): MNHGY, SAAAGT.

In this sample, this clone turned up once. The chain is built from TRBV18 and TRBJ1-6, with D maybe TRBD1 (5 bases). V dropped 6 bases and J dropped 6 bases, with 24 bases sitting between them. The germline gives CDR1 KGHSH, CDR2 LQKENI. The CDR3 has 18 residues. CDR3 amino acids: CASSTSSPGGELNSPLHF. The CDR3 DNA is TGTGCCAGCTCGACATCCTCCCCGGGGGGGGAACTTAATTCACCCCTCCACTTT.

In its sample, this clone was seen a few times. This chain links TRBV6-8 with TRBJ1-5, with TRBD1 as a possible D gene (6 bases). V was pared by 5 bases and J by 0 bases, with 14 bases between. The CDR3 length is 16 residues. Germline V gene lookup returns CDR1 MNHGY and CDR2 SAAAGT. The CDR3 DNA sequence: TGTGCCAGCAGTAAAACAGGGACATATAGCAATCAGCCCCAGCATTTT. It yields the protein CASSKTGTYSNQPQHF.

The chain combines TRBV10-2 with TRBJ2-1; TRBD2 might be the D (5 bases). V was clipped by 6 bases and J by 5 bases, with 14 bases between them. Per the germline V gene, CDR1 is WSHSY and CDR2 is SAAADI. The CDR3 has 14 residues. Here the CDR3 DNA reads TGCGCCAGCAGCGGACTGCGCTTCCACAATGAGCAGTTCTTC. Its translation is CASSGLRFHNEQFF.

For the CDR3, the DNA is TGTGCCAGCTCACCCTCCATAGCGGGAGCCTACGAGCAGTACTTC. Its translation: CASSPSIAGAYEQYF. The chain couples TRBV18 to TRBJ2-7, with 9 bases aligning to TRBD2. V lost 3 bases to trimming and J lost 2 bases; unmatched junction nucleotides: 5. The CDR3 contains 15 residues. Germline assignment: CDR1 KGHSH and CDR2 LQKENI.

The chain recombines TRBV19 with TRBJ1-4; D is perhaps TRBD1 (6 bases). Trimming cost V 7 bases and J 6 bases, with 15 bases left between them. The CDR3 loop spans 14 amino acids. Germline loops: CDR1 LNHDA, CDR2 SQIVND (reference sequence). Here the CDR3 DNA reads TGTGCCAGTAAGCGACAGGTTGGTGATGAAAAACTGTTTTTT. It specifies CASKRQVGDEKLFF.

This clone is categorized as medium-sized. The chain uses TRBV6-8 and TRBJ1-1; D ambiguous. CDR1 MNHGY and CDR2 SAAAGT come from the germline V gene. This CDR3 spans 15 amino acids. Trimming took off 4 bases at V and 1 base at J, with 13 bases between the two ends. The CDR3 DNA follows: TGTGCCAGCAGTTTACGCAGCAAAGGGAACACTGAAGCTTTCTTT. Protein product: CASSLRSKGNTEAFF.

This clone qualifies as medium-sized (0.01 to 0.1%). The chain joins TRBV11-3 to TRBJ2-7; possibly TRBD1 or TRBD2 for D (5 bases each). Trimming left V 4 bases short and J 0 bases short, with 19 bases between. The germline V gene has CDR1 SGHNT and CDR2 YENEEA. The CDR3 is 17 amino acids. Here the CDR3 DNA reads TGTGCCAGCAGCTCCGGGACCCTAGGGGTGAGCTCCTACGAGCAGTACTTC. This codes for CASSSGTLGVSSYEQYF.

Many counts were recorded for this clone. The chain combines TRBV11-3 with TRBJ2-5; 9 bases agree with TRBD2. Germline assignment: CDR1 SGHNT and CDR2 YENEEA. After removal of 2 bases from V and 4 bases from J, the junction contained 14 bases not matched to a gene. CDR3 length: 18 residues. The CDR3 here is CASSLQPPRLAGRETQYF. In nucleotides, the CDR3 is TGTGCCAGCAGCTTACAACCCCCTCGGCTAGCGGGGAGAGAGACCCAGTACTTC.